This is a list of T cell receptor beta chains from one sample in a study of CD8+ T cells in alopecia areata. Assay used: immunoSEQ multiplex PCR; TCRdb lists only in-frame clones, some missing. The sample yields 150,000 or so clones, about 49% seen once. This specimen consisted of CD8+ T cells sorted from blood, obtained at week 0. All receptors come from a human donor with alopecia areata. CDR3s include the opening cysteine and the closing phenylalanine or tryptophan. Each record gives: D gene, V gene, clone size, J gene, CDR3 length, CDR3 DNA, CDR3 protein. The D gene is left open where the match is weak. Clone sizes are given selectively: once, few, many, or a class where the clone is expanded.

NA	TRBV30	NA	TRBJ2-3	13	TGTGCCTGGGGTCAGGGATACTCAGATACGCAGTATTTT	CAWGQGYSDTQYF
NA	TRBV4-3	few	TRBJ2-3	14	TGCGCCAGCAGCCATTCGGAAAACACAGATACGCAGTATTTT	CASSHSENTDTQYF
NA	TRBV12-5	NA	TRBJ2-5	13	TGTGCTAGTGGTTCCGGCCTTCAAGAGACCCAGTACTTC	CASGSGLQETQYF
NA	TRBV27	NA	TRBJ2-7	15	TGTGCCAGCAGATGGGGCGGGGGCGGCACCTACGAGCAGTACTTC	CASRWGGGGTYEQYF
TRBD2	TRBV13	NA	TRBJ2-1	13	TGTGCCAGCAGCTTCGGGAGGGGTGATGAGCAGTTCTTC	CASSFGRGDEQFF
NA	TRBV7-8	NA	TRBJ2-5	15	TGTGCCAGCAGCTTACCCGCGGGCCAGGGAGAGACCCAGTACTTC	CASSLPAGQGETQYF
NA	TRBV4-3	NA	TRBJ2-5	15	TGCGCCAGCAGCTCCCTGGAAGGGGGAGGAGAGACCCAGTACTTC	CASSSLEGGGETQYF
NA	TRBV9	NA	TRBJ2-5	12	TGTGCCAGCAGTACACCCCGGGAGACCCAGTACTTC	CASSTPRETQYF
NA	TRBV9	NA	TRBJ2-3	14	TGTGCCAGCAGCGTAGGTGACTACACAGATACGCAGTATTTT	CASSVGDYTDTQYF
NA	TRBV10-3	NA	TRBJ1-2	13	TGTGCCATCAGTGTAATAATGGCTGATGGCTACACCTTC	CAISVIMADGYTF
NA	TRBV5-1	NA	TRBJ1-2	16	TGCGCCAGCAGAGACAGCAACTTTAAGGCGGACTATGGCTACACCTTC	CASRDSNFKADYGYTF
TRBD2	TRBV4-3	NA	TRBJ2-5	19	TGCGCCAGCAGCCAAGGCGACTCCCTAGCGGGGGGGCTCCAAGAGACCCAGTACTTC	CASSQGDSLAGGLQETQYF
NA	TRBV6-5	once	TRBJ1-2	14	TGTGCCAGCAGTTACAGAGGGGAGGGATATGGCTACACCTTC	CASSYRGEGYGYTF
TRBD1	TRBV5-4	NA	TRBJ2-7	15	TGTGCCAGCAGCTTCTGGGGACAGGGTCCCTACGAGCAGTACTTC	CASSFWGQGPYEQYF
NA	TRBV13	NA	TRBJ1-1	15	TGTGCCAGCAGCTTAGGATTTGGGGTTCGGACTGAAGCTTTCTTT	CASSLGFGVRTEAFF
NA	TRBV13	few	TRBJ2-6	16	TGTGCCAGCAGCTTAGCAGGGGCTACTGGGGCCAACGTCCTGACTTTC	CASSLAGATGANVLTF
TRBD1	TRBV19	NA	TRBJ2-4	13	TGTGCCACCGCACAGGGGGCACAAAACATTCAGTACTTC	CATAQGAQNIQYF
NA	TRBV2	few	TRBJ1-5	15	TGTGCCAGCAGCGGACACCAGGGGTTAAATCAGCCCCAGCATTTT	CASSGHQGLNQPQHF
NA	TRBV7-2	many	TRBJ2-2	13	TGTGCCAGCAGCTTAGGGCACACCGGGGAGCTGTTTTTT	CASSLGHTGELFF
NA	TRBV5-6	NA	TRBJ2-7	13	TGTGCCAGCAGCTTGCACGTCGTGGGAGAGCAGTACTTC	CASSLHVVGEQYF
NA	TRBV4-1	NA	TRBJ1-1	14	TGCGCCAGCAGCTCCCTCGAGGGGAACACTGAAGCTTTCTTT	CASSSLEGNTEAFF
NA	TRBV5-4	NA	TRBJ2-5	19	TGTGCCAGCAGCCCCTCCGAGAGGGGATACGAAATCATGGGTGAGACCCAGTACTTC	CASSPSERGYEIMGETQYF
NA	TRBV30	few	TRBJ1-6	15	TGTGCCTGGAGTACGGACTCGACGGGGAATTCACCCCTCCACTTT	CAWSTDSTGNSPLHF
NA	TRBV5-6	NA	TRBJ2-7	12	TGTGCCAGCAGCTTACAGTCCTACGAGCAGTACTTC	CASSLQSYEQYF
TRBD1	TRBV29-1	NA	TRBJ1-2	17	TGCAGCGTTGAACTCGTACAGACAGGGGTGTTAAACTATGGCTACACCTTC	CSVELVQTGVLNYGYTF
NA	TRBV5-1	few	TRBJ1-2	12	TGCGCCGTTAAAGACAGCACCGGGGGCTACACCTTC	CAVKDSTGGYTF
NA	TRBV29-1	NA	TRBJ2-5	12	TGCAGCGTTGAGACCCGACGGGAGACCCAGTACTTC	CSVETRRETQYF
TRBD2	TRBV11-2	NA	TRBJ2-7	13	TGTGCCAGCAGCGTGGGAGGGAGTGGCGAGCAGTACTTC	CASSVGGSGEQYF
NA	TRBV4-1	NA	TRBJ2-7	15	TGCGCCAGCAGCCAGGATCTGACTATCGACTACGAGCAGTACTTC	CASSQDLTIDYEQYF